The TCR beta chain described here comes from a study of a mutant IDH1 vaccine in newly diagnosed glioma (dated by TCRdb to about 2021). Context from the whole study: Patients received eight vaccinations in weeks 1, 3, 5, 7, 11, 15, 19 and 23, corresponding to visits V03 through V10. Vaccination was initiated 4-6 weeks after radiotherapy alone, or concurrently with temozolomide cycles in the chemotherapy-containing groups. Of the 32 patients who were treated, around 60% were male and around 40% were female, and the mean age was about 40 years. Before enrollment, most patients had been given radiochemotherapy with temozolomide as standard therapy, while the rest had received either radiotherapy alone or temozolomide alone. Peripheral blood was collected at six visits: V03 (baseline), V05, V07, V10, V12 and V13. For exploratory analyses, longitudinal TCRB deep sequencing was carried out in under 30 treated patients wherever samples were available.

Taken with the paper, the label for time point translates to: week 11, during vaccination. Each vaccine dose was 300 ug of a 20-mer mutant IDH1 peptide in Montanide, given subcutaneously with topical imiquimod. Newly diagnosed WHO grade 3 or 4 IDH1-mutant astrocytomas showing loss of nuclear ATRX were present in the donors. The samples were drawn from NOA16, a multicentre, single-arm, open-label phase I trial in Germany that tested a mutant IDH1 peptide vaccine in humans for the first time. The DNeasy Blood and Tissue Kit was used to extract genomic DNA from EDTA blood for TCRB sequencing. The library was prepared using the immunoSEQ multiplex PCR assay. Rearranged TCR beta chain sequences were amplified with the hsTCRB Kit following the manufacturer's protocol. Sequencing of TCRB libraries was carried out on an Illumina MiSeq. From the authors' description of their analysis: The proprietary platform of the kit vendor was used for demultiplexing, trimming and gene mapping. The clones in this table, taken by TCRdb from immuneACCESS, are in-frame only. Not every clone is retained; where verified, under half of the shortfall comes from an unresolved V gene, and the cause of the rest is unknown. The DNA was the basis for D and trimming; V, J and clone size are from that table. The sample table shows roughly 120,000 clones, and about 80% are seen once. The biggest ten clones account for about 5.5% of the sample.

Based on the germline V gene (reference sequence), the CDR1 and CDR2 sequences are SEHNR and FQNEAQ. The germline ends are 13 bases apart after V is trimmed by 7 bases and J by 1 base. Including cysteine and phenylalanine, the CDR3 has 15 amino acids. Only CDR3 DNA is held: 45 bases, read in frame from base 1. As to this clone: What this receptor recognizes is not known. No much larger clonotype is one base removed from it; base qualities were not supplied.

What the research found in general, with its limitations: Changes in the top peripheral T cell clonotypes picked up by TCRB sequencing did not appear to be linked to pseudoprogression. PBMC samples for TCRB deep sequencing were selected based on availability. Across multiple MHC alleles, vaccine-induced immune responses were seen in around 93% of patients. It was noted by the authors that analyses of patient blood samples could not be reproduced owing to sample limitations.

The chain couples TRBV7-9 to TRBJ2-2; the best D guess is TRBD1, with 6 bases matching. The receptor comes from a man aged 35 to 55 with glioma. Sequences were derived from PBMCs, sampled from a glioma patient whose treatment included an IDH1 peptide vaccine. The CDR3 reads as follows: CASIFGQMNTGELFF. The DNA is TGTGCCAGCATATTCGGACAGATGAACACCGGGGAGCTGTTTTTT.